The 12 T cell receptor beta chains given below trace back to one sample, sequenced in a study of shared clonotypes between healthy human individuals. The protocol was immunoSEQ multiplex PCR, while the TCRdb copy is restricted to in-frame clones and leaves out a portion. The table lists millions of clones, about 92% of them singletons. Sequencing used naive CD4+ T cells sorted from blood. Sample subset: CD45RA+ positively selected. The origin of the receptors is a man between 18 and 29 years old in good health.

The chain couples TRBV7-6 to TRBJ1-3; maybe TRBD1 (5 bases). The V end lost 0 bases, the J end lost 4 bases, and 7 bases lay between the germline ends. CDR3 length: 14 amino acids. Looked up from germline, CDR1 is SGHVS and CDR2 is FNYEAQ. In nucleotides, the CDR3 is TGTGCCAGCAGCTTAGCGGGGGGGGGAAACACCATATATTTT. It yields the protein CASSLAGGGNTIYF. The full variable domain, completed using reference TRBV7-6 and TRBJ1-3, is GAGVSQSPRYKVTKRGQDVALRCDPISGHVSLYWYRQALGQGPEFLTYFNYEAQQDKSGLPNDRFSAERPEGSISTLTIQRTEQRDSAMYRCASSLAGGGNTIYFGEGSWLTVV.

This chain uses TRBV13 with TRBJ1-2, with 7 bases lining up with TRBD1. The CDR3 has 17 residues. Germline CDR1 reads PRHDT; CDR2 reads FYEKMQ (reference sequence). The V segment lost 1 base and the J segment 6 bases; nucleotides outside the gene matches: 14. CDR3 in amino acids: CASSLVPRRQGEDGYTF. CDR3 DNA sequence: TGTGCCAGCAGCTTAGTCCCTCGGAGACAGGGAGAGGATGGCTACACCTTC.

The CDR3 protein is CASTSTRTSGVIGQFF. CDR3 DNA sequence: TGTGCCAGTACCTCCACCAGGACTAGCGGGGTAATTGGGCAGTTCTTC. This sequence joins TRBV19 and TRBJ2-1, with 12 bases lining up with TRBD2. Per the germline V gene, CDR1 is LNHDA and CDR2 is SQIVND (reference sequence). V was clipped by 7 bases and J by 12 bases; unmatched bases: 16. This CDR3 has 16 residues. Full variable domain (outside the CDR3, taken from reference TRBV19 and TRBJ2-1): DGGITQSPKYLFRKEGQNVTLSCEQNLNHDAMYWYRQDPGQGLRLIYYSQIVNDFQKGDIAEGYSVSREKKESFPLTVTSAQKNPTAFYLCASTSTRTSGVIGQFFGPGTRLTVL.

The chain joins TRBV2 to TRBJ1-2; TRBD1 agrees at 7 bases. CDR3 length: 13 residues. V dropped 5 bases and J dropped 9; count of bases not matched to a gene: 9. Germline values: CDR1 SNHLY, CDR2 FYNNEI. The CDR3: CASSPRQGDSYTF. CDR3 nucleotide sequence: TGTGCCAGCAGTCCAAGACAGGGTGATAGCTACACCTTC.

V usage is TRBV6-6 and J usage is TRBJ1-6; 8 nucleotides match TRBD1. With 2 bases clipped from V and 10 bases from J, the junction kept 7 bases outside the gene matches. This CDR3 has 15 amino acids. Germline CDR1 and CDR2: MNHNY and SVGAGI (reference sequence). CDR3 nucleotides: TGTGCCAGCAGTTACGTGGGACAGGAGAAGTCACCCCTCCACTTT. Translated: CASSYVGQEKSPLHF.

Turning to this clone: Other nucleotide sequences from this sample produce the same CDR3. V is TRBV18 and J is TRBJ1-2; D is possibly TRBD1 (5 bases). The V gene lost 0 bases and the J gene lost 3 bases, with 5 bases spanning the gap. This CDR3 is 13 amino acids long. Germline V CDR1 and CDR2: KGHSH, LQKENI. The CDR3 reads CASSPPGDYGYTF. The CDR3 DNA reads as TGTGCCAGCTCACCACCGGGGGACTATGGCTACACCTTC.

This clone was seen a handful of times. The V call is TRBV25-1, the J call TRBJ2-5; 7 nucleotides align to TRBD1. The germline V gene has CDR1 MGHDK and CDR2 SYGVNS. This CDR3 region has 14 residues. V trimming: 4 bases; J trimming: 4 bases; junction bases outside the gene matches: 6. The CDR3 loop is CASSAQGWAETQYF. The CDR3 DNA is TGTGCCAGCAGTGCACAGGGGTGGGCAGAGACCCAGTACTTC.

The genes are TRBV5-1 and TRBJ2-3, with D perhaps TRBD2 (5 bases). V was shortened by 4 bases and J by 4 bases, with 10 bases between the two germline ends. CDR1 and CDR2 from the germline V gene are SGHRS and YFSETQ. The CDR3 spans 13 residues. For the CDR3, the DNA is TGCGCCAGCAGCAGCGGCTCAGCAGATACGCAGTATTTT. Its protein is CASSSGSADTQYF.

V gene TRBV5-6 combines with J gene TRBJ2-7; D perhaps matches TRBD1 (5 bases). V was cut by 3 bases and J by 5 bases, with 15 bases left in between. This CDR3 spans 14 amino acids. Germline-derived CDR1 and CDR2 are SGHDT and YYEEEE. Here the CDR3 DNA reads TGTGCCAGCAGCTCTCTAGGCAGGGTGCACGAGCAGTACTTC. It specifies CASSSLGRVHEQYF.

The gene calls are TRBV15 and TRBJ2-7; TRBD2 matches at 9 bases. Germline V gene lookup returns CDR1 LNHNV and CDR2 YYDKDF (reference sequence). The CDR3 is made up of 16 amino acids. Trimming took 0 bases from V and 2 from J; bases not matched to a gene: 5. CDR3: CATSRDLSSGAYEQYF. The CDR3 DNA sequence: TGTGCCACCAGCAGAGATCTCTCTAGCGGGGCCTACGAGCAGTACTTC. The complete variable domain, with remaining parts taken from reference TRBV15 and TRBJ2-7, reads DAMVIQNPRYQVTQFGKPVTLSCSQTLNHNVMYWYQQKSSQAPKLLFHYYDKDFNNEADTPDNFQSRRPNTSFCFLDIRSPGLGDTAMYLCATSRDLSSGAYEQYFGPGTRLTVT.

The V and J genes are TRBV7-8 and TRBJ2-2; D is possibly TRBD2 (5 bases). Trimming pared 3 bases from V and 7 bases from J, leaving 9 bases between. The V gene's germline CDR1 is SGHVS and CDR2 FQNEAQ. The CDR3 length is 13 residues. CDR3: CASSFGNFGELFF. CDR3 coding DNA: TGTGCCAGCAGCTTCGGGAACTTCGGGGAGCTGTTTTTT.

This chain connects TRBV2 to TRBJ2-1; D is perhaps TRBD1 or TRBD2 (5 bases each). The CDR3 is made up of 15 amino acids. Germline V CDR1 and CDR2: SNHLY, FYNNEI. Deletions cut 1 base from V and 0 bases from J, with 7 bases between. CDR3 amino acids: CASSEGGPSYNEQFF. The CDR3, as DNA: TGTGCCAGCAGTGAAGGGGGACCCTCCTACAATGAGCAGTTCTTC.